This T cell receptor (beta chain) was captured by sequencing in a study of T cells in Graves' hyperthyroidism and ophthalmopathy. RNA transcripts were the template for amplifying TCR beta CDR3 regions. With the HTBI primer set, the TCR CDR3 went through a first round of RT-PCR. TCRdb re-derived calls from the multiplex PCR reads in MiXCR, one entry per CDR3 protein. The data show about 210,000 distinct CDR3 sequences, approximately 17% seen once. V lost 6 bases, J lost 2 bases, and 15 bases lay in between. Germline V gene data show CDR1 as MNHNS and CDR2 as SASEGT. CDR3 length equals 15 residues. This clonotype was counted ten times or more.

The TCR was taken from a man between 45 and 60 years old with Graves' hyperthyroidism. The V gene is TRBV6-1, the J gene TRBJ2-3, with D maybe TRBD2 (6 bases). Sequenced input: blood. CDR3 residues: CASSRRGRDTDTQYF. CDR3 coding DNA: TGTGCCAGCAGCCGGCGGGGACGAGACACAGATACGCAGTATTTT.